This TCR beta chain was recorded in a study of T cell responses to AZD1222 COVID-19 vaccine. Notes on the study in general: Repertoire collection took place solely once the T cell response had peaked. Clonal diversity may have been underestimated, and the donors were mostly white British, with more females than males. Variant regions that are unmutated are reportedly the target of nearly half of spike-specific TCRs.

The method was immunoSEQ multiplex PCR; TCRdb's version includes in-frame clones alone and lacks a portion of them. This table holds about 17,000 clones, 65% to 80% found once. Whether given at about 4 or about 12 weeks, second doses were pooled. Per the germline V gene, CDR1 is SEHNR and CDR2 is FQNEAQ (reference sequence). The CDR3 runs to 13 residues. Trimming shortened V by 5 bases and J by 5 bases, and 13 bases separated the two germline ends. On this clone: Its antigen is unknown.

This chain joins TRBV7-9 and TRBJ2-7; either TRBD1 or TRBD2 may fit D (5 bases each). The clonotype was recovered from an adult who received the AZD1222 COVID-19 vaccine. Sample: peripheral blood, taken 28 days after the second AZD1222 dose. The chain's CDR3 is CASSPRGADEQYF. In DNA, the CDR3 is TGTGCCAGCAGCCCCAGAGGGGCGGACGAGCAGTACTTC. The whole variable domain, filled in from reference TRBV7-9 and TRBJ2-7, reads DTGVSQNPRHKITKRGQNVTFRCDPISEHNRLYWYRQTLGQGPEFLTYFQNEAQLEKSRLLSDRFSAERPKGSFSTLEIQRTEQGDSAMYLCASSPRGADEQYFGPGTRLTVT.